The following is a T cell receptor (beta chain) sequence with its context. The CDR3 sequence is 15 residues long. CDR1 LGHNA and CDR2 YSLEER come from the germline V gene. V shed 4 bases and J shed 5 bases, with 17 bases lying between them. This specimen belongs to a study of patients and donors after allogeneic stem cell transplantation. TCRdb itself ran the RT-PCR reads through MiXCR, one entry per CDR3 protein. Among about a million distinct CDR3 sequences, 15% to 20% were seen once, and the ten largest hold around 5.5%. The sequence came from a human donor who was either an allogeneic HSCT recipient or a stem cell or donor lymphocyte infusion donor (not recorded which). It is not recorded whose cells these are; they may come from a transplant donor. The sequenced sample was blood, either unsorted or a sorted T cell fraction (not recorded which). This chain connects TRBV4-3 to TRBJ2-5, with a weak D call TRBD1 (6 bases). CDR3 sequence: CASSPRQVVWETQYF. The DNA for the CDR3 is TGCGCCAGCAGCCCGCGACAGGTAGTTTGGGAGACCCAGTACTTC.